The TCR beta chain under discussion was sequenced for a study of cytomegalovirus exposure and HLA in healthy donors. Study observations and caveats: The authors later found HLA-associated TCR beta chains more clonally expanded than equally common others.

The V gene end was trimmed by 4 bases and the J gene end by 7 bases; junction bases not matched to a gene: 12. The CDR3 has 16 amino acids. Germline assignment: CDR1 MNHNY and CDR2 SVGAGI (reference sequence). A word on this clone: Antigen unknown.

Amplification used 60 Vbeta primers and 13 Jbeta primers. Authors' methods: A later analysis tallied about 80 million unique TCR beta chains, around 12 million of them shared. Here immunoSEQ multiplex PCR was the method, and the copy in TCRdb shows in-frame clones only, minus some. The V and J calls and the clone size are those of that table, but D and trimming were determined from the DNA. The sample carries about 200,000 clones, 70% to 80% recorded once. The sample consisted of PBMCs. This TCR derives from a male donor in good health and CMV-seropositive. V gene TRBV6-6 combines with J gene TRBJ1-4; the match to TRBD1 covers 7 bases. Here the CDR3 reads CASSSPDRWRGEKLFF. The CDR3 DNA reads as TGTGCCAGCAGTTCCCCGGACAGGTGGCGGGGTGAAAAACTGTTTTTT.